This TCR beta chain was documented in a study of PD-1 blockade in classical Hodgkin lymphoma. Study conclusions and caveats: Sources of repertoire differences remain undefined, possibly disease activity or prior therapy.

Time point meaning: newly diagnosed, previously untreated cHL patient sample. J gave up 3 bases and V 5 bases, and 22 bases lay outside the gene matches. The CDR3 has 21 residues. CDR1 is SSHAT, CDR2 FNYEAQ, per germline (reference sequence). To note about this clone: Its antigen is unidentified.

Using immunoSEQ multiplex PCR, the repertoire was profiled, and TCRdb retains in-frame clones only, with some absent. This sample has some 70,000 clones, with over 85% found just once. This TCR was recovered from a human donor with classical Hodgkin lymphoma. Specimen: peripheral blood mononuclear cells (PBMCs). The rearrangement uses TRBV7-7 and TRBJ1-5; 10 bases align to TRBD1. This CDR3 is CASSPNPERGQGPVNNQPQHF. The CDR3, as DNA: TGTGCCAGCAGCCCAAACCCCGAGAGGGGACAGGGGCCGGTAAACAATCAGCCCCAGCATTTT.